The 20 T cell receptor beta chains presented below share a single source sample, sequenced in a study of cytomegalovirus exposure and HLA in healthy donors. The PCR was carried out with 60 Vbeta primers and 13 Jbeta primers. TCRdb's copy holds only in-frame clones and misses some; the assay was immunoSEQ multiplex PCR. The sample has about 97,000 clones, approximately 80% seen once. The sequenced sample consisted of PBMCs. The receptors were sampled from a male donor in good health and CMV-seropositive.

The chain carries TRBV5-1 and TRBJ2-5; D perhaps matches TRBD1 (6 bases). CDR1 and CDR2 (germline): SGHRS, YFSETQ. Trimming removed 1 base from V and 7 bases from J, with 20 bases in between. CDR3 length equals 16 residues. CDR3 in amino acids: CASSLSSQGNLGTQYF. CDR3 coding DNA: TGCGCCAGCAGCTTGTCGTCGCAGGGGAATTTGGGGACCCAGTACTTC. The whole variable domain, filled in from reference TRBV5-1 and TRBJ2-5, reads KAGVTQTPRYLIKTRGQQVTLSCSPISGHRSVSWYQQTPGQGLQFLFEYFSETQRNKGNFPGRFSGRQFSNSRSEMNVSTLELGDSALYLCASSLSSQGNLGTQYFGPGTRLLVL.

The rearrangement uses TRBV6-5 and TRBJ2-5; D not certain. Deletions cut 6 bases from V and 0 bases from J, with 5 bases between. This CDR3 is built from 12 residues. CDR1 MNHEY and CDR2 SVGAGI come from the germline V gene. CDR3 nucleotides: TGTGCCAGCAGCCCGTACCAAGAGACCCAGTACTTC. Its protein product is CASSPYQETQYF.

Concerning this clone: Other DNA sequences of this sample code for an identical CDR3. The J gene is TRBJ1-1, the V gene TRBV4-1; D is perhaps TRBD1 (6 bases). Germline-derived CDR1 and CDR2 are MGHRA and YSYEKL. There are 16 residues in the CDR3. V was cut by 3 bases and J by 0 bases, with 14 bases left in between. In DNA form, the CDR3 reads TGCGCCAGCAGCCAGGATCCCCCAGGGGTGAACACTGAAGCTTTCTTT. Its translation is CASSQDPPGVNTEAFF.

The CDR3 region has the DNA TGTGCCAGCAGTGCCCGACCACGGGACACTGAAGCTTTCTTT. Encoded protein: CASSARPRDTEAFF. This chain connects TRBV6-1 to TRBJ1-1; D call uncertain. Between the trimmed V and J ends, which lost 4 bases and 3 bases, there was a span of 12 bases. This CDR3 has 14 residues. Germline assignment: CDR1 MNHNS and CDR2 SASEGT.

J is TRBJ2-7 and V is TRBV6-5; 9 nucleotides line up with TRBD1. The CDR3 is 14 residues long. With 6 bases clipped from V and 3 bases from J, the junction kept 6 bases outside the gene matches. From germline, CDR1 is MNHEY and CDR2 SVGAGI. CDR3 sequence (DNA): TGTGCCAGCAGACAGGGACAGGGTATCTACGAGCAGTACTTC. Amino acid sequence: CASRQGQGIYEQYF.

This clone was detected a few times. The V and J genes are TRBV7-2 and TRBJ2-1, with 8 bases that match TRBD1. J lost 6 bases, V lost 2 bases, and 6 bases had no gene match. The CDR3 has 15 residues. The germline V gene has CDR1 SGHTA and CDR2 FQGNSA. The CDR3 DNA reads as TGTGCCAGCAGCTTACAGCAGGGGGCCGTCAATGAGCAGTTCTTC. Protein: CASSLQQGAVNEQFF.

The CDR3 nucleotides read TGTGCCAGCAGCCCCGAAAACATTCAGTACTTC. Amino acids: CASSPENIQYF. The rearrangement uses TRBV5-8 and TRBJ2-4; D unresolved. CDR1 is SGHTS and CDR2 is YDEGEE in the germline V gene. Trimming removed 4 bases at V and 5 bases at J, with 4 bases between. The CDR3 is 11 amino acids. Full variable domain (outside the CDR3, taken from reference TRBV5-8 and TRBJ2-4): EAGVTQSPTHLIKTRGQQATLRCSPISGHTSVYWYQQALGLGLQFLLWYDEGEERNRGNFPPRFSGRQFPNYSSELNVNALELEDSALYLCASSPENIQYFGAGTRLSVL.

The chain recombines TRBV6-1 with TRBJ1-5; 8 bases line up with TRBD1. The ends lost 10 bases at V and 6 bases at J; junction bases unmatched: 11. Germline V lookup: CDR1 MNHNS, CDR2 SASEGT. This CDR3 region has 14 residues. The CDR3 bases are TGTGCCACGAGAACGGACAGGGTGTCTCAGCCCCAGCATTTT. The encoded protein is CATRTDRVSQPQHF.

This chain connects TRBV19 to TRBJ1-2; 10 positions match TRBD1. Germline V gene data show CDR1 as LNHDA and CDR2 as SQIVND (reference sequence). The length of the CDR3 is 17 residues. Trimming cost V 3 bases and J 5 bases; bases outside gene matches: 12. The CDR3 bases are TGTGCCAGTAGTATGCATCCCGGGACAGGGGTGGCATATGGCTACACCTTC. This translates into CASSMHPGTGVAYGYTF.

The chain links TRBV4-2 to TRBJ2-7; D perhaps matches TRBD1 (5 bases). Germline CDR1 LGHNA, CDR2 YNFKEQ. V lost 0 bases, J lost 2 bases, and 11 bases lay in between. This CDR3 comprises 15 residues. CDR3 residues: CASSQDFQGTYEQYF. The DNA for the CDR3 is TGTGCCAGCAGCCAAGATTTCCAGGGTACCTACGAGCAGTACTTC.

The chain combines TRBV19 with TRBJ2-5; 7 bases are a match to TRBD2. The germline V gene has CDR1 LNHDA and CDR2 SQIVND (reference sequence). V lost 6 bases to trimming and J lost 2 bases; unmatched junction nucleotides: 3. This CDR3 is built from 13 residues. In DNA form, the CDR3 reads TGTGCCAGTAGAAACGGGGGGCAAGAGACCCAGTACTTC. Protein sequence: CASRNGGQETQYF.

V gene TRBV5-4 combines with J gene TRBJ1-2; 7 positions agree with TRBD1. The CDR3 runs 13 residues. The V segment lost 2 bases and the J segment 7 bases; nucleotides outside the gene matches: 5. The germline V gene has CDR1 SGHNT and CDR2 YYREEE (reference sequence). The CDR3 sequence is CASSLDRAIGYTF. DNA of the CDR3: TGTGCCAGCAGCTTAGACAGGGCAATTGGCTACACCTTC.

J is TRBJ2-3 and V is TRBV28, with 7 bases that match TRBD1. The trim removed 5 bases at V and 2 bases at J, leaving 7 bases unmatched. The CDR3 loop spans 15 amino acids. Germline assignment: CDR1 MDHEN and CDR2 SYDVKM. CDR3 nucleotide sequence: TGTGCCAGCAGTCCGGGGACAGTGTCCACAGATACGCAGTATTTT. It specifies CASSPGTVSTDTQYF.

CDR3 sequence reads: CASSVEYGTGSGYTF. CDR3 DNA: TGTGCCAGCAGTGTAGAGTACGGGACAGGGAGTGGCTACACCTTC. This rearrangement joins TRBV6-4 to TRBJ1-2, with 9 positions matching TRBD1. Losses at the gene ends were 4 bases for V and 7 bases for J; bases not matched to a gene: 10. CDR1 and CDR2 from the germline V gene are MRHNA and SNTAGT. The CDR3 runs to 15 residues.

This chain uses TRBV6-6 with TRBJ1-2; 7 bases match TRBD1. Trimming cost V 8 bases and J 8 bases; bases outside gene matches: 14. Per the germline V gene, CDR1 is MNHNY and CDR2 is SVGAGI (reference sequence). There are 14 residues in the CDR3. The CDR3 DNA is TGTGCCAGCCTTACTAACCGGGACAGCGGAGGCTACACCTTC. Encoded protein: CASLTNRDSGGYTF.

The V gene is TRBV4-1, the J gene TRBJ2-5; the D gene is possibly TRBD2 (6 bases). There are 15 residues in the CDR3. Trimming shortened V by 3 bases and J by 2 bases, and 13 bases separated the two germline ends. CDR1 is MGHRA and CDR2 is YSYEKL in the germline V gene. CDR3 DNA sequence: TGCGCCAGCAGCCACCGGGACTCCATTCAAGAGACCCAGTACTTC. This codes for CASSHRDSIQETQYF.

The chain links TRBV7-9 to TRBJ1-5; TRBD1 is a possible D gene (5 bases). V dropped 1 base and J dropped 3 bases, with 7 bases sitting between them. The CDR3 extends over 14 amino acids. Looked up from germline, CDR1 is SEHNR and CDR2 is FQNEAQ (reference sequence). CDR3 residues: CASSLEGANQPQHF. The CDR3 region has the DNA TGTGCCAGCAGCTTAGAAGGGGCCAATCAGCCCCAGCATTTT.

The genes are TRBV18 and TRBJ2-7; tentatively, D is TRBD2 (6 bases). Germline assignment: CDR1 KGHSH and CDR2 LQKENI. The V end lost 0 bases, the J end lost 3 bases, and 9 bases lay between the germline ends. This CDR3 has 14 amino acids. CDR3 amino acids: CASSPPAGNYEQYF. CDR3 in DNA: TGTGCCAGCTCACCACCGGCGGGGAACTACGAGCAGTACTTC.

The gene calls are TRBV4-1 and TRBJ2-3; TRBD1 agrees at 7 bases. The V gene's germline CDR1 is MGHRA and CDR2 YSYEKL. This CDR3 comprises 17 residues. The J segment lost 0 bases and the V segment lost 3 bases, leaving 9 bases of the junction unmatched. The CDR3 sequence: CASSHKGALPSTDTQYF. Written as DNA, the CDR3 is TGCGCCAGCAGCCACAAGGGGGCGCTACCTAGCACAGATACGCAGTATTTT.

The V and J genes are TRBV7-2 and TRBJ2-3; D may be TRBD2 (7 bases). This CDR3 comprises 15 residues. The germline V gene has CDR1 SGHTA and CDR2 FQGNSA. V lost 6 bases to trimming and J lost 6 bases, with 19 bases between them. The CDR3 protein is CASSIGGAERDTQYF. The CDR3 DNA follows: TGTGCCAGCAGTATTGGGGGGGCCGAGCGGGATACGCAGTATTTT.